This entry features one TCR beta chain sequence. It lacks a known antigen. The sample holds no much larger clone one base away, and base qualities are not on file. The immunoSEQ assay, a bias-controlled multiplex PCR using V- and J-specific primers, was used to amplify TCR beta CDR3 regions from genomic DNA. A proprietary barcode and Illumina adapter sequences were added to the CDR3 amplicons in a second PCR step. An Illumina MiSeq instrument was used for sequencing of the CDR3 libraries. The original pipeline was this. Export and quality control were done with immunoSEQ Analyzer 3.0, while downstream analyses used R Bioconductor and Immunarch. Repertoire metrics were calculated using only productive rearrangements within the normalized downsampled data set. In the normalized cohort, a clonotype counted as pathologically expanded if the clonotype was larger than 5 templates. The Inverse Simpson Index served as the measure of repertoire diversity. To capture all clonotypes, the CMV-specificity analyses were run on the non-normalized data set. As stored in TCRdb, this immuneACCESS dataset retains in-frame rearrangements with V and J assigned. A fraction of the clones does not appear; measured against another copy, unresolved V genes explain less than half of the discrepancy, and the remainder lacks a known reason. V, J and clone size were drawn from that table, and D and trimming were deduced from the DNA. Counted in this sample were 25,000 to 35,000 clones; under 95% of them appeared once. Of the sample, approximately 2.4% is held by the ten largest clones.

This entry belongs to a study of T cell clonotyping in hematopoietic cell transplantation (dated by TCRdb to the early 2020s). At the level of the whole study: Recipient samples taken before transplant were collected after cytoreduction. A total of about 140 blood samples were gathered in the study from 35 to 45 consecutive transplant recipients along with their related donors. Recruitment of patients was conducted between late 2015 and early 2017, and follow-up was continued until September 2020 or death. Summary of the overall study and its limitations: Donor and pretransplant recipient Inverse Simpson Index values predicted broader posttransplant TCR repertoire diversity. Sample size was limited, and cells were not sorted, so CD4 and CD8 repertoire contributions could not be separated. A decrease in recipient TCR diversity was observed after transplant, and a progressive increase in pathologically expanded clonotypes was seen from day 30 to day 180. Only a small fraction of recipient repertoires overlapped donor repertoires, with over 97% appearing de novo at the given depth.

The CDR3, cysteine through phenylalanine, is 15 amino acids long. The CDR3 DNA has 45 bases and is translated from base 1. V lost 0 bases and J lost 2 bases; the stretch between them is 9 bases long. Reading the germline V gene gives CDR1 LGHNA and CDR2 YNFKEQ. This specimen's time point label, interpreted: recipient sample about 28 days before transplant, after cytoreduction. Blood from recipients was drawn roughly 28 days before transplant, then again at days 30, 100 and 180 after transplant. Using Nuclei Lysis Solution, genomic DNA was extracted from unfractionated peripheral blood mononuclear cells that were either fresh or cryopreserved.

The chain links TRBV4-2 with TRBJ2-3; the D gene cannot be named for sure. The TCR was taken from a man in his fifties or sixties with acute myeloid leukemia. Some clones in this sample may be carry-over from other donors' samples. Here the sequenced sample was peripheral blood mononuclear cells, taken before stem cell transplant. The CDR3 region reads CASSQERSNTDTQYF. The sequence in DNA is TGTGCCAGCAGCCAAGAGAGGAGCAACACAGATACGCAGTATTTT.